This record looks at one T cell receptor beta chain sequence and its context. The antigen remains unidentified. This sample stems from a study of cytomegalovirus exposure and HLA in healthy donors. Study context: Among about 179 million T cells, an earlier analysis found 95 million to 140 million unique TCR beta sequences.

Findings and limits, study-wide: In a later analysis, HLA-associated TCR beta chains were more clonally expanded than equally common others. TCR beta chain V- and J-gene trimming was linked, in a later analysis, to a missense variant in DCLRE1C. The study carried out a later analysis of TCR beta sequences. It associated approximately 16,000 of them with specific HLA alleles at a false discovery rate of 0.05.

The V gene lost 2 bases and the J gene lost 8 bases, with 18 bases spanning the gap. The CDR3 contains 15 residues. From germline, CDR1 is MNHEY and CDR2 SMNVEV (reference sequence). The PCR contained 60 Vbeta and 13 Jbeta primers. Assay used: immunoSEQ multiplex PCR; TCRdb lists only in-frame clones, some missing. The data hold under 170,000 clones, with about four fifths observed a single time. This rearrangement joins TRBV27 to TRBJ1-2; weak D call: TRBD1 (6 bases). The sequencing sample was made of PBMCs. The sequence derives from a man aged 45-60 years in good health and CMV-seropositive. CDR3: CASSLRRTDSLGYTF. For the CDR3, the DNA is TGTGCCAGCAGTTTACGGCGGACAGATTCGTTGGGCTACACCTTC.